The clone carrying this TCR beta chain has just a few counts. What it recognizes is unknown. V shed 3 bases and J shed 3 bases, with 16 bases lying between them. The CDR3 runs 16 residues. Germline V gives CDR1 SGHNT, CDR2 YENEEA. The record originates from a study of T cells in localized non-small cell lung cancer. Study-level points and caveats: Adjacent lung held a median roughly 50 of the top 100 tumor clones. Only one tumor region went through sequencing, so heterogeneity may still be there.

The table came from immunoSEQ multiplex PCR; TCRdb's copy has only in-frame clones and leaves some out. The sample includes 8,500 to 13,000 clones, around half of them seen just once. The TCR was taken from a woman aged 35-75 years with stage II squamous cell lung carcinoma. The specimen comprised lymph node tissue, sampled before any cancer treatment. The V gene is TRBV11-3, the J gene TRBJ2-3, with D unclear. CDR3 in DNA: TGTGCCAGCAGCTTCCGGTCGCACAGTGGGACAGATACGCAGTATTTT. Its protein product is CASSFRSHSGTDTQYF. Looking up the rest from reference TRBV11-3 and TRBJ2-3 gives the full variable domain: EAGVVQSPRYKIIEKKQPVAFWCNPISGHNTLYWYLQNLGQGPELLIRYENEEAVDDSQLPKDRFSAERLKGVDSTLKIQPAELGDSAVYLCASSFRSHSGTDTQYFGPGTRLTVL.